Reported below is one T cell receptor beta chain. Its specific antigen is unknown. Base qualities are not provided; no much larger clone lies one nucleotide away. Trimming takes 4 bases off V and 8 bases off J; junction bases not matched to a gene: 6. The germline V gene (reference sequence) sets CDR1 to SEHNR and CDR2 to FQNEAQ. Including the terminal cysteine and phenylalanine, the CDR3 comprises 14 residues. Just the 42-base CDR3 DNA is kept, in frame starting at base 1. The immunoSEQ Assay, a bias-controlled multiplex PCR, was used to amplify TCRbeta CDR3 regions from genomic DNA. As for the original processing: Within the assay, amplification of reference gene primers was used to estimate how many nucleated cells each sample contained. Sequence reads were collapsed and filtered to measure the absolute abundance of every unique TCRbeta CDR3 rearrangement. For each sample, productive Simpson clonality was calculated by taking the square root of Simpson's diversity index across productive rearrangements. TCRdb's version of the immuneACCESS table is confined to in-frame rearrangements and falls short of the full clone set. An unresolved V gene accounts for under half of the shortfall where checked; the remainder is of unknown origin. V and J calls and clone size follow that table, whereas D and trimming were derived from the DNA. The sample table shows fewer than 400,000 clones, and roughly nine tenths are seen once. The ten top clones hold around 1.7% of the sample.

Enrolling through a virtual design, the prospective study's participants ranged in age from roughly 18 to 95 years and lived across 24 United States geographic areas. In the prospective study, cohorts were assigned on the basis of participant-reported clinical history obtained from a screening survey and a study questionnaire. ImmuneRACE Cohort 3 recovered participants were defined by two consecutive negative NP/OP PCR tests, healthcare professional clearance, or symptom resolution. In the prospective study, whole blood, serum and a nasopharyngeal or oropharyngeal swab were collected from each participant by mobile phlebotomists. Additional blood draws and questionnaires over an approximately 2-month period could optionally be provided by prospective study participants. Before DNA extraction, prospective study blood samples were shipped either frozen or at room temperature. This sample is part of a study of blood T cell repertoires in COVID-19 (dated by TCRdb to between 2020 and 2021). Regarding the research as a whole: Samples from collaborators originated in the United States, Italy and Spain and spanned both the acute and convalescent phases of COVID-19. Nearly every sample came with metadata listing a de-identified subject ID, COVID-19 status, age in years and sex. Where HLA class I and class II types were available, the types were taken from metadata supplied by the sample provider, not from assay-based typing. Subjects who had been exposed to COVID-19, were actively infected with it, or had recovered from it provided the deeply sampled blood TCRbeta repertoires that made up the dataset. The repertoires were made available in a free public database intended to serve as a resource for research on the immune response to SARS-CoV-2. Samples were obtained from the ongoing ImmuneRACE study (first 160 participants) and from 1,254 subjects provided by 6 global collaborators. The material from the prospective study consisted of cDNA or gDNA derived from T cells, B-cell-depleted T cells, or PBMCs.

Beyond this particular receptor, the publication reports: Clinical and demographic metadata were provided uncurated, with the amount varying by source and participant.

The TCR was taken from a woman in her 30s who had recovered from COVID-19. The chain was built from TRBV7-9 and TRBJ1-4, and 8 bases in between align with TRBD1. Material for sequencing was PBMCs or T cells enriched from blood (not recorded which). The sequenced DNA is TGTGCCAGCAGCTCGCAGGGGGCACGGGAAAAACTGTTTTTT. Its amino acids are CASSSQGAREKLFF.